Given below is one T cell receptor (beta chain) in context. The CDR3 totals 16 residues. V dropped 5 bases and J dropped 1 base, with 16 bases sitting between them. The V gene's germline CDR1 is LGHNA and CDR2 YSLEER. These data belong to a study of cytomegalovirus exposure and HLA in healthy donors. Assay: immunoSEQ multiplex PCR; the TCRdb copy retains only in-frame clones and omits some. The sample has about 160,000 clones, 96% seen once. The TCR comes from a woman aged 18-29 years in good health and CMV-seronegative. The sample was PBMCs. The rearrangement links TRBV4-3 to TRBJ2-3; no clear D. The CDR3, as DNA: TGCGCCAGCAGCGTTTCCCATCCGGGTGGCACAGATACGCAGTATTTT. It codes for CASSVSHPGGTDTQYF.